What follows are 5 T cell receptor beta chains derived from one specimen sequenced in a study of CD4 T cells in relation to SARS-CoV-2 and coronaviruses. Repertoires were generated with immunoSEQ multiplex PCR, while TCRdb's copy carries only in-frame clones and drops some. The data hold about 37,000 clones, with 80% to 90% observed a single time. The sequenced sample was memory CD4+ T cells from PBMCs. These receptors were obtained from an adult with COVID-19.

This chain links TRBV30 with TRBJ2-3; D is possibly TRBD2 (7 bases). CDR3 length: 15 amino acids. Trimming took off 7 bases at V and 0 bases at J, with 17 bases between the two ends. Germline values: CDR1 GTSNPN, CDR2 SVGIG (reference sequence). This chain's CDR3 is CALGVGGRSTDTQYF. The CDR3 nucleotides are TGTGCCTTGGGGGTCGGGGGGCGCAGCACAGATACGCAGTATTTT. The complete variable domain, with remaining parts taken from reference TRBV30 and TRBJ2-3, reads SQTIHQWPATLVQPVGSPLSLECTVEGTSNPNLYWYRQAAGRGLQLLFYSVGIGQISSEVPQNLSASRPQDRQFILSSKKLLLSDSGFYLCALGVGGRSTDTQYFGPGTRLTVL.

The count of this clone is one. The J gene is TRBJ2-7, the V gene TRBV18; D is uncertain. Germline V gene lookup returns CDR1 KGHSH and CDR2 LQKENI. The CDR3 totals 12 residues. Between the trimmed V and J ends, which lost 3 bases and 4 bases, there was a span of 7 bases. The CDR3 here is CASSPDTYEQYF. DNA for the CDR3: TGTGCCAGCTCACCCGACACGTACGAGCAGTACTTC.

This clone was found once. V gene TRBV20-1 combines with J gene TRBJ1-1; D gene ambiguous. V lost 2 bases and J lost 3, with 1 base in between. In germline, CDR1 is DFQATT, CDR2 SNEGSKA (reference sequence). This CDR3 spans 10 amino acids. For the CDR3, the DNA is TGCAGTGCTAGACACACTGAAGCTTTCTTT. This gives the protein CSARHTEAFF.

The chain combines TRBV7-9 with TRBJ2-1; D might be TRBD1 or TRBD2, each matching 6 bases. Germline lookup yields CDR1 SEHNR and CDR2 FQNEAQ (reference sequence). The V and J ends lost 7 bases and 12 bases respectively, with 25 bases between them. This CDR3 contains 15 residues. As DNA, the CDR3 is TGTGCCAGCACCCGCCCCGGGACACTAACCGGGGGGCAGTTCTTC. Translation gives CASTRPGTLTGGQFF.

The chain recombines TRBV7-2 with TRBJ2-7; the match to TRBD1 covers 8 bases. The CDR3 is 13 amino acids. The trim removed 3 bases at V and 3 bases at J, leaving 1 base unmatched. CDR1 and CDR2 (germline): SGHTA, FQGNSA. The CDR3 protein is CASSLGQVYEQYF. The CDR3 DNA reads TGTGCCAGCAGCTTGGGACAGGTCTACGAGCAGTACTTC.